The clone carrying this T cell receptor beta chain was observed a handful of times. These data are taken from a study of T cells of healthy individuals. CDR1 SGHRS and CDR2 YFSETQ come from the germline V gene. Trimming took 1 base from V and 0 from J; bases not matched to a gene: 2. The CDR3 runs to 15 residues. TCRdb called the 5' RACE reads again in MiXCR, with one record for every CDR3 protein. Altogether around 63,000 distinct CDR3 sequences are present, 15% to 20% being singletons, with the ten largest covering approximately 4.8%. The chain recombines TRBV5-1 with TRBJ2-3, with 7 bases lining up with TRBD2. The TCR was taken from a human donor in good health. In DNA form, the CDR3 reads TGCGCCAGCAGCTTGTGGGGGGGTAGCACAGATACGCAGTATTTT. Its protein is CASSLWGGSTDTQYF. Looking up the rest from reference TRBV5-1 and TRBJ2-3 gives the full variable domain: KAGVTQTPRYLIKTRGQQVTLSCSPISGHRSVSWYQQTPGQGLQFLFEYFSETQRNKGNFPGRFSGRQFSNSRSEMNVSTLELGDSALYLCASSLWGGSTDTQYFGPGTRLTVL.